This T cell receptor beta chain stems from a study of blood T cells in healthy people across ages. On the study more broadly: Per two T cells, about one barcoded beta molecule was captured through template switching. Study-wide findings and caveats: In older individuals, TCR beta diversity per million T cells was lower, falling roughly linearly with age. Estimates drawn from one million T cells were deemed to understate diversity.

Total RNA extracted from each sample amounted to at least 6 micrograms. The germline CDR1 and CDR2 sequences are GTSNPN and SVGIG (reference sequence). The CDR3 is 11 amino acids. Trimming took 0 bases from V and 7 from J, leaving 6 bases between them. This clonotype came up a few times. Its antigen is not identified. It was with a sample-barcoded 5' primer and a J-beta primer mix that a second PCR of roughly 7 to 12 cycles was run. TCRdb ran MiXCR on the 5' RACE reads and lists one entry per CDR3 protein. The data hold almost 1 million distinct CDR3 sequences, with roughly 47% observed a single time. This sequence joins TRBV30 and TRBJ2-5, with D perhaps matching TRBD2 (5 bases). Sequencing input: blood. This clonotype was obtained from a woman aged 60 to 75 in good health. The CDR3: CAWSVRGTQYF. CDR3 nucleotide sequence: TGTGCCTGGAGTGTACGGGGGACCCAGTACTTC.